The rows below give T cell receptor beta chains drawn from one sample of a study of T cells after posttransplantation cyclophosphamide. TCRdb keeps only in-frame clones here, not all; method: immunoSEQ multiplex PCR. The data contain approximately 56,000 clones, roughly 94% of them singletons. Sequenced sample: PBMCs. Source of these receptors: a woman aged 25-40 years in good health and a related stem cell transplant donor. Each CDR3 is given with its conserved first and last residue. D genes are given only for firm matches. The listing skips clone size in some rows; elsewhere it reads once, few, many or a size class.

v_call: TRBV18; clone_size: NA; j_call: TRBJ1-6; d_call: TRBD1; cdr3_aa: CASSPTGGDSPLHF; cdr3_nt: TGTGCCAGCTCACCGACAGGGGGAGATTCACCCCTCCACTTT
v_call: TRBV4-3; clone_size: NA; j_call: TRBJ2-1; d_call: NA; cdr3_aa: CASSQDQMGRGNEQFF; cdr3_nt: TGCGCCAGCAGCCAAGATCAGATGGGTAGGGGCAATGAGCAGTTCTTC
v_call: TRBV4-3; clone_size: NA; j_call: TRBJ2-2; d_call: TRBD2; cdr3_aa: CASSQKGHQLAGGRNTGELFF; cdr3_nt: TGCGCCAGCAGCCAAAAGGGGCACCAACTAGCGGGGGGGCGGAACACCGGGGAGCTGTTTTTT
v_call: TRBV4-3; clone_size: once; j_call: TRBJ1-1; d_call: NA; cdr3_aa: CASSHDPGRAEAFF; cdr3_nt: TGCGCCAGCAGCCATGACCCGGGAAGGGCTGAAGCTTTCTTT
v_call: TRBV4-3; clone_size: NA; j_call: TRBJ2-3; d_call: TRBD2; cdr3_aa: CASSPSGGRGDTQYF; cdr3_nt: TGCGCCAGCAGCCCCAGCGGGGGGCGGGGAGATACGCAGTATTTT
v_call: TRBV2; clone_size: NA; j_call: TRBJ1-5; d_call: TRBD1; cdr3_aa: CASSGQGRSNQPQHF; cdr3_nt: TGTGCCAGCAGTGGACAGGGCCGAAGCAATCAGCCCCAGCATTTT
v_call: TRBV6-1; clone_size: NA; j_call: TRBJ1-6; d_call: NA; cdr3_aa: CASVEGSNSPLHF; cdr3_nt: TGTGCCAGCGTGGAGGGAAGCAATTCACCCCTCCACTTT
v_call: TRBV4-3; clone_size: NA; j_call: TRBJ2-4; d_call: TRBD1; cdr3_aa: CASSQDSGGQNIQYF; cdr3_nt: TGCGCCAGCAGCCAAGATTCAGGGGGACAAAACATTCAGTACTTC
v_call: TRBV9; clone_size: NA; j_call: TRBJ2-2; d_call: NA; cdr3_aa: CASSVEQGHGELFF; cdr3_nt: TGTGCCAGCAGCGTAGAACAGGGCCACGGGGAGCTGTTTTTT
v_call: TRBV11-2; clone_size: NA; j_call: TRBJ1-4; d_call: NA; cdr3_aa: CASSLVNSQLPNEKLFF; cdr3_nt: TGTGCCAGCAGCTTAGTTAACAGTCAACTCCCAAATGAAAAACTGTTTTTT
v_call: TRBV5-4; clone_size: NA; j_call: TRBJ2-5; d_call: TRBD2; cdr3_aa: CASSLDLAGGRETQYF; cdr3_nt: TGTGCCAGCAGCTTGGACCTAGCGGGGGGGAGAGAGACCCAGTACTTC
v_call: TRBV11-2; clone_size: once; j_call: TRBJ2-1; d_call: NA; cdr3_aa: CASSLPVRGYNEQFF; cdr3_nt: TGTGCCAGCAGCTTACCCGTTCGGGGGTACAATGAGCAGTTCTTC
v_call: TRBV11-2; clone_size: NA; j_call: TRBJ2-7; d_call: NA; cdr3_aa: CASRARGREVYEQYF; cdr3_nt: TGTGCCAGCAGGGCCCGGGGCAGGGAGGTCTACGAGCAGTACTTC
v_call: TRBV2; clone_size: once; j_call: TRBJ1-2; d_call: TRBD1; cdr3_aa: CASRQGADGYTF; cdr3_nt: TGTGCCAGCAGGCAGGGGGCAGATGGCTACACCTTC
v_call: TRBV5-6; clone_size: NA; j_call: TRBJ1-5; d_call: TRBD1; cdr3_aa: CASSFGRGRNQPQHF; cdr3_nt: TGTGCCAGCAGCTTCGGCAGGGGGCGAAATCAGCCCCAGCATTTT
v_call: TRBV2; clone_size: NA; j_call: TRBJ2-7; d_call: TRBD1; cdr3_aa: CASRGQGYEQYF; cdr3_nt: TGTGCCAGCAGGGGACAGGGTTACGAGCAGTACTTC
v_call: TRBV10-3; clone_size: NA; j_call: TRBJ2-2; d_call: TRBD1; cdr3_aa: CAIKGTGDTGELFF; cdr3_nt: TGTGCCATCAAAGGAACAGGGGACACCGGGGAGCTGTTTTTT
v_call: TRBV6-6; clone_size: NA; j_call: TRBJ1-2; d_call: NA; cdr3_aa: CASSYVGGRGYGYTF; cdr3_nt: TGTGCCAGCAGTTACGTCGGGGGTCGGGGCTATGGCTACACCTTC
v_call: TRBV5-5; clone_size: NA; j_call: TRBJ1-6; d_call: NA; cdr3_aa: CASSPRVSSYNSPLHF; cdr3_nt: TGTGCCAGCAGTCCCAGGGTCAGCTCCTATAATTCACCCCTCCACTTT
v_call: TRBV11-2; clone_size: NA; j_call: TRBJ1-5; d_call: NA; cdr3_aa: CASSLEGGGNQPQHF; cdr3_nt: TGTGCCAGCAGCTTAGAAGGGGGGGGAAATCAGCCCCAGCATTTT
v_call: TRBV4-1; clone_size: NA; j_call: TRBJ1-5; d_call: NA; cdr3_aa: CASSQGRGNQPQHF; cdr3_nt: TGCGCCAGCAGCCAAGGCAGGGGTAATCAGCCCCAGCATTTT
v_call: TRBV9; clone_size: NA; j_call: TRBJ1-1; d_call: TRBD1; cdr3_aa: CASSAATGGIATEAFF; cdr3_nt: TGTGCCAGCAGCGCCGCGACAGGGGGCATCGCCACTGAAGCTTTCTTT
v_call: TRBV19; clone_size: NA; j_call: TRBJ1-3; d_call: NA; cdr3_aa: CASSNSGDSGNTIYF; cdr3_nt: TGTGCCAGTAGTAATAGCGGCGACTCTGGAAACACCATATATTTT
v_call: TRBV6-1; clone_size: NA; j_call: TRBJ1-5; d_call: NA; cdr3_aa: CASILSVYSNQPQHF; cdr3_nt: TGTGCCAGCATTTTAAGCGTTTATAGCAATCAGCCCCAGCATTTT
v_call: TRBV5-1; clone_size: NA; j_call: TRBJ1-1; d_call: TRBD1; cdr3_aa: CASSIGDRVNTEAFF; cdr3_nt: TGCGCCAGCAGCATTGGGGACAGGGTGAACACTGAAGCTTTCTTT
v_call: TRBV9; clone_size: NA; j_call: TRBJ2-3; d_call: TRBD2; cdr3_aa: CASSVVGLAGTDTQYF; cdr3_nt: TGTGCCAGCAGCGTAGTCGGGCTAGCGGGGACAGATACGCAGTATTTT
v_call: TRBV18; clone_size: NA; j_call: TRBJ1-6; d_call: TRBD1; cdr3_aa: CASSPGRGLYNSPLHF; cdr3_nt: TGTGCCAGCTCACCTGGTAGGGGGCTTTATAATTCACCCCTCCACTTT
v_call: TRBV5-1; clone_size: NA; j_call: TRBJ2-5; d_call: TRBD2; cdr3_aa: CASSLAPSGAQETQYF; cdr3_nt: TGCGCCAGCAGCTTGGCGCCTAGCGGGGCTCAAGAGACCCAGTACTTC
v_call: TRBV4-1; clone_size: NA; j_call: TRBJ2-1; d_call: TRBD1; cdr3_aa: CASSQVGQGYNEQFF; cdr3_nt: TGCGCCAGCAGCCAAGTAGGACAGGGTTACAATGAGCAGTTCTTC
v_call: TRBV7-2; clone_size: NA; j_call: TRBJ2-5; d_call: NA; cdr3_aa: CASSFLRGAETQYF; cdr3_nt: TGTGCCAGCAGTTTCCTCCGGGGGGCGGAGACCCAGTACTTC
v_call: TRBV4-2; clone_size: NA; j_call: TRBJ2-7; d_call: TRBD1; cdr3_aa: CASSQEGQGAYEQYF; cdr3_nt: TGTGCCAGCAGCCAAGAGGGTCAGGGGGCCTACGAGCAGTACTTC
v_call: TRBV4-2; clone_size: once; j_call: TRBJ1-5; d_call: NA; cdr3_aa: CASSPRQEGGENQPQHF; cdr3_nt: TGTGCCAGCAGCCCCCGACAGGAGGGAGGGGAGAATCAGCCCCAGCATTTT
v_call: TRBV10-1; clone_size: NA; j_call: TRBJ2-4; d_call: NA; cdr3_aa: CASSANPETRAKNIQYF; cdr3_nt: TGCGCCAGCAGCGCCAACCCCGAGACACGAGCCAAAAACATTCAGTACTTC
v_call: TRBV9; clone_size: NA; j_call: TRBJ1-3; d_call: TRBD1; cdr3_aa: CASSSRGGAGGPLGSGNTIYF; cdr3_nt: TGTGCCAGCAGCTCCCGGGGGGGGGCAGGGGGTCCCTTAGGCTCTGGAAACACCATATATTTT
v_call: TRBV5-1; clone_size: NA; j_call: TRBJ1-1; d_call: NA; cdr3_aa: CASSARGTEAFF; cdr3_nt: TGCGCCAGCAGCGCCCGGGGGACTGAAGCTTTCTTT
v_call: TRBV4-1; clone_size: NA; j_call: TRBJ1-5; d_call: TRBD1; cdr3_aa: CASSLGQGGQPQHF; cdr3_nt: TGCGCCAGCAGCCTCGGACAGGGTGGACAGCCCCAGCATTTT
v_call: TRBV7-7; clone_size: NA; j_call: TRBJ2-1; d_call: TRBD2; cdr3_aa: CASSPRSGGVYNEQFF; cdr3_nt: TGTGCCAGCAGCCCTAGGAGCGGGGGGGTTTACAATGAGCAGTTCTTC
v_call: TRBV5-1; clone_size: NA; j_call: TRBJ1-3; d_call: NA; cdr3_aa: CASSPGGAGNTIYF; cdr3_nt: TGCGCCAGCAGCCCGGGGGGGGCTGGAAACACCATATATTTT
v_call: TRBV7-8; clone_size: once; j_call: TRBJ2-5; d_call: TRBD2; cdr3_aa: CASRANRAGGRETQYF; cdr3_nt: TGTGCCAGCAGGGCCAATAGAGCGGGGGGGCGAGAGACCCAGTACTTC
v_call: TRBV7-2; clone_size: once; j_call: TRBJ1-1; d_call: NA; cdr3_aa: CASTLPTGFTEAFF; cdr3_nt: TGTGCCAGCACGCTCCCTACAGGGTTCACTGAAGCTTTCTTT
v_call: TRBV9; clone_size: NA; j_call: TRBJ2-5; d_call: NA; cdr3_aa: CASSVGQGAGQETQYF; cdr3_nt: TGTGCCAGCAGCGTAGGACAAGGAGCGGGCCAAGAGACCCAGTACTTC
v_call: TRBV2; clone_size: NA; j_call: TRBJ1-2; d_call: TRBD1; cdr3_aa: CASSSGTGGLYGYTF; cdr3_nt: TGTGCCAGCAGTTCCGGGACAGGGGGCCTCTATGGCTACACCTTC
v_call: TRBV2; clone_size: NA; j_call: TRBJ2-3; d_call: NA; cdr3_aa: CASGRGLSTDTQYF; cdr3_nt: TGTGCCAGCGGGCGGGGACTGAGCACAGATACGCAGTATTTT
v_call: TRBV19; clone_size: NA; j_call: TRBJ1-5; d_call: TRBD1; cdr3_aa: CASSAQGRGGNQPQHF; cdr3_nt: TGTGCCAGTAGTGCACAGGGGCGCGGGGGCAATCAGCCCCAGCATTTT
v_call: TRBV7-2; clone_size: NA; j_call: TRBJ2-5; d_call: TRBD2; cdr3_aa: CASSLSGTSGGRETQYF; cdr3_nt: TGTGCCAGCAGCTTATCCGGGACTAGCGGGGGACGAGAGACCCAGTACTTC
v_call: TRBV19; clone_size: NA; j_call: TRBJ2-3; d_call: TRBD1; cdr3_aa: CASSPLDRGGTDTQYF; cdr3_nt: TGTGCCAGTAGTCCCCTGGACAGGGGGGGGACAGATACGCAGTATTTT
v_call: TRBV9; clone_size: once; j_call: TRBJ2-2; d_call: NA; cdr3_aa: CASQGGELFF; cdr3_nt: TGTGCCTCCCAGGGCGGGGAGCTGTTTTTT
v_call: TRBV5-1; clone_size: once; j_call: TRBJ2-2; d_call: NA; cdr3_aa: CASSLGSGYTGELFF; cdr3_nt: TGCGCCAGCAGCTTGGGATCGGGGTACACCGGGGAGCTGTTTTTT
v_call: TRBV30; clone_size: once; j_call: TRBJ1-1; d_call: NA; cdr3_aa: CAWSLRQWNTEAFF; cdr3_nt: TGTGCCTGGAGTTTAAGACAGTGGAACACTGAAGCTTTCTTT
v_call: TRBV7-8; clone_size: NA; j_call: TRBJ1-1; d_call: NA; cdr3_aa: CASSLALGTSGTEAFF; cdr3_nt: TGTGCCAGCAGCTTAGCCCTAGGGACATCCGGCACTGAAGCTTTCTTT
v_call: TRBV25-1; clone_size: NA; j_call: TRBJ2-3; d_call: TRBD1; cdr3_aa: CASSDWDSTDTQYF; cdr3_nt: TGTGCCAGCAGTGACTGGGACAGTACAGATACGCAGTATTTT
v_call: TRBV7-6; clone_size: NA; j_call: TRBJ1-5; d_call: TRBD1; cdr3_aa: CASSPGQAGSNQPQHF; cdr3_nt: TGTGCCAGCAGCCCCGGACAGGCGGGGAGCAATCAGCCCCAGCATTTT
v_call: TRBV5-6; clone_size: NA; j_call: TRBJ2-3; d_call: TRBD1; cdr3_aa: CASSQTGDRQYF; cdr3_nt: TGTGCCAGCAGCCAGACAGGGGATCGGCAGTATTTT